One and the same sample provided the 13 T cell receptor beta chains below, sequenced in a study of blood T cell repertoires in COVID-19. TCRdb keeps only in-frame clones here, not all; method: immunoSEQ multiplex PCR. The sample yields approximately 49,000 clones, about 86% seen once. The sequencing input was peripheral blood. The receptors come from an elderly woman with COVID-19, enrolled during active disease.

The rearrangement links TRBV11-3 to TRBJ2-3; TRBD2 matches at 14 bases. This CDR3 is built from 16 residues. Germline CDR1 reads SGHNT; CDR2 reads YENEEA. The V and J ends lost 5 bases and 7 bases, in that order; junction bases with no gene match: 8. CDR3 residues: CASSGTSGSRTNTQYF. Written as DNA, the CDR3 is TGTGCCAGCAGCGGGACTAGCGGGAGTCGCACGAATACGCAGTATTTT.

The V call is TRBV5-1, the J call TRBJ1-1; no clear D. Germline V lookup: CDR1 SGHRS, CDR2 YFSETQ. Trimming removed 0 bases from V and 4 bases from J, with 16 bases in between. The CDR3 loop spans 16 amino acids. CDR3 sequence: CASSLAGRVGGTEAFF. DNA for the CDR3: TGCGCCAGCAGCTTGGCCGGGAGGGTTGGTGGCACTGAAGCTTTCTTT.

This sequence joins TRBV10-2 and TRBJ2-2; 7 bases fit TRBD2. CDR3 length: 14 residues. The germline CDR1 and CDR2 sequences are WSHSY and SAAADI. Trimming removed 6 bases from V and 0 bases from J; junction bases left unmatched: 1. The CDR3 nucleotides are TGCGCCAGCAGAGGACTAGCGAACACCGGGGAGCTGTTTTTT. This encodes CASRGLANTGELFF.

This sequence joins TRBV5-5 and TRBJ1-3; 7 bases align to TRBD1. Trimming cost V 4 bases and J 0 bases; bases outside gene matches: 4. Germline V gene sequence: CDR1 SGHKS, CDR2 YYEKEE (reference sequence). The CDR3 is 15 residues long. The CDR3 sequence: CASSAGQPSGNTIYF. In DNA, the CDR3 is TGTGCCAGCAGCGCGGGACAGCCCTCTGGAAACACCATATATTTT.

This clone was counted once. The chain links TRBV3-1 (or the pseudogene TRBV3-2) to TRBJ2-7, with 11 bases lining up with TRBD2. This CDR3 region has 15 residues. V shed 1 base, J shed 6 bases, and the junction held 5 bases outside the gene matches. CDR1 LGHDT and CDR2 YNNKEL come from the germline V gene (reference sequence). CDR3 in amino acids: CASSQGLAGSTEQYF. CDR3 in DNA: TGTGCCAGCAGCCAAGGACTAGCGGGATCGACCGAGCAGTACTTC.

The chain recombines TRBV7-2 with TRBJ2-7, with 8 bases fitting TRBD2. Germline V CDR1 and CDR2: SGHTA, FQGNSA. V trimming: 0 bases; J trimming: 3 bases; junction bases outside the gene matches: 4. The CDR3 length is 15 residues. In nucleotides, the CDR3 is TGTGCCAGCAGCTTAGCGGCGGGAGGTGTCTACGAGCAGTACTTC. Protein product: CASSLAAGGVYEQYF.

The chain is built from TRBV7-9 and TRBJ2-3; D remains unclear. Germline V CDR1 and CDR2: SEHNR, FQNEAQ (reference sequence). V lost 5 bases to trimming and J lost 1 base, with 13 bases between them. CDR3 length equals 15 residues. The CDR3 is CASSPRGLGTDTQYF. CDR3 nucleotide sequence: TGTGCCAGCAGCCCTCGAGGATTAGGCACAGATACGCAGTATTTT.

The rearrangement uses TRBV9 and TRBJ2-1; 13 bases match TRBD2. Germline CDR1 SGDLS, CDR2 YYNGEE. The CDR3 has 15 residues. V shed 2 bases, J shed 8 bases, and the junction held 4 bases outside the gene matches. CDR3 nucleotides: TGTGCCAGCAGCGTCACTAGCGGGAGGGTACATGAGCAGTTCTTC. Its protein product is CASSVTSGRVHEQFF.

As to this clone: The sample has other DNA sequences that encode this CDR3 too. The gene calls are TRBV18 and TRBJ1-1; D unresolved. Deletions cut 3 bases from V and 1 base from J, with 6 bases between. Germline-derived CDR1 and CDR2 are KGHSH and LQKENI. The CDR3 sequence is 13 residues long. The DNA for the CDR3 is TGTGCCAGCTCACCTTCAGGGAACACTGAAGCTTTCTTT. Translation: CASSPSGNTEAFF.

The gene calls are TRBV6-6 and TRBJ2-5, with a weak D call TRBD1 (6 bases). The CDR3 runs to 15 residues. Germline V lookup: CDR1 MNHNY, CDR2 SVGAGI (reference sequence). Trimming cost V 5 bases and J 5 bases, with 18 bases left between them. The CDR3 spells CASSPQEGVGETQYF. The CDR3 bases are TGTGCCAGCAGTCCTCAAGAGGGGGTTGGGGAGACCCAGTACTTC.

The chain links TRBV3-1 (or the pseudogene TRBV3-2) to TRBJ1-6; 8 bases are shared with TRBD1. CDR1 is LGHDT and CDR2 is YNNKEL in the germline V gene (reference sequence). The V gene end was trimmed by 1 base and the J gene end by 7 bases; junction bases not matched to a gene: 9. This CDR3 is built from 17 residues. The CDR3 protein is CASSQGSGQGRNSPLHF. CDR3 DNA: TGTGCCAGCAGCCAAGGATCCGGACAGGGAAGAAATTCACCCCTCCACTTT.

The J gene is TRBJ2-1, the V gene TRBV4-1, with TRBD1 as a possible D gene (5 bases). This CDR3 comprises 15 residues. Germline CDR1 and CDR2: MGHRA and YSYEKL. V lost 0 bases and J 9 bases, leaving 15 bases between the germline ends. The DNA for the CDR3 is TGCGCCAGCAGCCAAGATTGGGGTACTCAGGGTGAGCAGTTCTTC. It is translated as CASSQDWGTQGEQFF.

The sample holds one count of this clone. J is TRBJ2-2 and V is TRBV21-1; the tabulated D call, TRBD2, remains unverified against the DNA. TRBV21-1 is classified as a pseudogene. This CDR3 comprises 14 residues. CDR3 bases: TGTGCCAGCTTAAAAGGAGAGAACACCGGGGAGCTGTTTTTT. Translated, it gives CASLKGENTGELFF.